The 14 T cell receptor beta chains listed next were all sequenced from one sample in a study of T cell clonotyping in hematopoietic cell transplantation. Produced via immunoSEQ multiplex PCR; TCRdb's table is partial and in-frame only. The data contain 35,000 to 50,000 clones, about 95% of them seen just once; the ten biggest clones take up approximately 0.9%. Sequenced input: peripheral blood mononuclear cells. These receptors originate from a man aged 25-45 years in good health. Some clones in this sample may be carry-over from other donors' samples.

The table lists this clone with a count of one. The genes are TRBV4-1 and TRBJ2-1, with D perhaps TRBD1 (6 bases). CDR1 is MGHRA and CDR2 is YSYEKL in the germline V gene. Trimming left V 2 bases short and J 12 bases short, with 14 bases between. This CDR3 region has 13 residues. CDR3 sequence reads: CASSQLTGEVQFF. The CDR3 coding sequence is TGCGCCAGCAGCCAATTGACAGGTGAGGTGCAGTTCTTC.

This chain links TRBV5-8 with TRBJ1-1; D is ambiguous. The CDR3 extends over 14 amino acids. Germline CDR1 reads SGHTS; CDR2 reads YDEGEE. The germline V and J ends were trimmed by 4 bases and 5 bases, with 15 bases remaining between them. The CDR3 DNA reads as TGTGCCAGCAGCCGGGAATCCTCGGGGACTGAAGCTTTCTTT. Its translation is CASSRESSGTEAFF. The entire variable domain, with the rest obtained from reference TRBV5-8 and TRBJ1-1, is as follows: EAGVTQSPTHLIKTRGQQATLRCSPISGHTSVYWYQQALGLGLQFLLWYDEGEERNRGNFPPRFSGRQFPNYSSELNVNALELEDSALYLCASSRESSGTEAFFGQGTRLTVV.

The chain has TRBV11-2 and TRBJ1-2; 9 bases align to TRBD1. Germline assignment: CDR1 SGHAT and CDR2 FQNNGV. The CDR3 contains 14 residues. The trim removed 3 bases at V and 5 bases at J, leaving 4 bases unmatched. CDR3 nucleotides: TGTGCCAGCAGCTTCGGGACAGGGTGGTATGGCTACACCTTC. It is translated as CASSFGTGWYGYTF.

CDR3 nucleotides: TGTGCCAGCAGCCCGGGACAGGGGGCGCCCCGCACTGAAGCTTTCTTT. Translation: CASSPGQGAPRTEAFF. V and J are TRBV11-2 and TRBJ1-1; 12 bases are shared with TRBD1. Unmatched junction bases numbered 8, after V lost 5 bases and J lost 4 bases. The CDR3 is 16 amino acids. Germline loops: CDR1 SGHAT, CDR2 FQNNGV.

The chain combines TRBV7-2 with TRBJ1-4; 7 nucleotides agree with TRBD1. Germline CDR1 reads SGHTA; CDR2 reads FQGNSA. Trimming removed 2 bases from V and 7 bases from J; junction bases left unmatched: 7. This CDR3 is built from 15 residues. The CDR3 sequence is CASSLTTGLGEKLFF. DNA of the CDR3: TGTGCCAGCAGCTTAACGACAGGGTTGGGTGAAAAACTGTTTTTT.

This chain uses TRBV4-1 with TRBJ2-2; 8 positions agree with TRBD1. J gave up 6 bases and V 3 bases, and 3 bases lay outside the gene matches. This CDR3 has 14 residues. Looked up from germline, CDR1 is MGHRA and CDR2 is YSYEKL. The CDR3 protein is CASSQTQGAGELFF. The CDR3 nucleotides read TGCGCCAGCAGCCAGACACAGGGGGCCGGGGAGCTGTTTTTT.

The V and J genes are TRBV19 and TRBJ1-6, with TRBD1 matching 7 bases. The CDR3 has 15 amino acids. The ends lost 6 bases at V and 8 bases at J; junction bases unmatched: 10. CDR1 is LNHDA and CDR2 is SQIVND in the germline V gene (reference sequence). The DNA for the CDR3 is TGTGCCAGTAGCATCATGACAGGGTTAGATTCACCCCTCCACTTT. Translating it yields CASSIMTGLDSPLHF.

The chain carries TRBV4-1 and TRBJ1-3; no clear D. The CDR3 is 15 residues long. Germline V gene sequence: CDR1 MGHRA, CDR2 YSYEKL. The V gene lost 4 bases and the J gene lost 0 bases, with 10 bases spanning the gap. CDR3 DNA: TGCGCCAGCAGCCCGGGCAGGAGCTCTGGAAACACCATATATTTT. As protein: CASSPGRSSGNTIYF.

The rearrangement joins TRBV25-1 to TRBJ2-7; tentatively, D is TRBD2 (7 bases). Per germline, CDR1 MGHDK and CDR2 SYGVNS. The germline V and J ends were trimmed by 6 bases and 5 bases, with 23 bases remaining between them. This CDR3 is built from 16 residues. The CDR3 DNA reads TGTGCCAGCAGCGCCCCCGTGGGGGGGCTCCCCCACGAGCAGTACTTC. It is translated as CASSAPVGGLPHEQYF.

The rearrangement links TRBV18 to TRBJ1-4; no clear D gene. Between the trimmed V and J ends, which lost 6 bases and 6 bases, there was a span of 8 bases. Germline lookup yields CDR1 KGHSH and CDR2 LQKENI. CDR3 length: 12 residues. CDR3 region: CASSPRDEKLFF. The CDR3 region has the DNA TGTGCCAGCTCGCCGAGAGATGAAAAACTGTTTTTT. Full variable domain (outside the CDR3, taken from reference TRBV18 and TRBJ1-4): NAGVMQNPRHLVRRRGQEARLRCSPMKGHSHVYWYRQLPEEGLKFMVYLQKENIIDESGMPKERFSAEFPKEGPSILRIQQVVRGDSAAYFCASSPRDEKLFFGSGTQLSVL.

The J gene is TRBJ2-7, the V gene TRBV5-5; D assignment may be TRBD1 or TRBD2 (6 bases each). The V end was cut by 0 bases, the J end by 9 bases, with 19 bases between. CDR3 length: 15 residues. Germline assignment: CDR1 SGHKS and CDR2 YYEKEE (reference sequence). CDR3 coding DNA: TGTGCCAGCAGCTTGGTGATTGGGGGGCCGGTTGGGCAGTACTTC. It yields the protein CASSLVIGGPVGQYF.

This sequence joins TRBV5-4 and TRBJ2-5; D is undetermined. Trimming took off 0 bases at V and 4 bases at J, with 13 bases between the two ends. Germline assignment: CDR1 SGHNT and CDR2 YYREEE (reference sequence). CDR3 size: 15 residues. Written as DNA, the CDR3 is TGTGCCAGCAGCTTGGTAGGCTCCTTTAGAGAGACCCAGTACTTC. This translates into CASSLVGSFRETQYF.

The J gene is TRBJ2-1, the V gene TRBV28, with D possibly TRBD2 on 6 matching bases. V was trimmed by 6 bases and J by 9 bases, leaving 21 bases between them. This CDR3 is built from 15 residues. CDR1 MDHEN and CDR2 SYDVKM come from the germline V gene. CDR3: CASRRWTNLDGEQFF. The CDR3 bases are TGTGCCAGCAGACGATGGACTAATCTAGACGGTGAGCAGTTCTTC.

This clone came up a few times. The chain has TRBV11-3 and TRBJ1-1, with D possibly being TRBD1 (5 bases). The V and J ends lost 5 bases and 1 base respectively, with 11 bases between them. In germline, CDR1 is SGHNT, CDR2 YENEEA. This CDR3 spans 14 amino acids. CDR3 sequence (DNA): TGTGCCAGCAGCCCCGGGGGTTCGAACACTGAAGCTTTCTTT. Translated, it gives CASSPGGSNTEAFF.